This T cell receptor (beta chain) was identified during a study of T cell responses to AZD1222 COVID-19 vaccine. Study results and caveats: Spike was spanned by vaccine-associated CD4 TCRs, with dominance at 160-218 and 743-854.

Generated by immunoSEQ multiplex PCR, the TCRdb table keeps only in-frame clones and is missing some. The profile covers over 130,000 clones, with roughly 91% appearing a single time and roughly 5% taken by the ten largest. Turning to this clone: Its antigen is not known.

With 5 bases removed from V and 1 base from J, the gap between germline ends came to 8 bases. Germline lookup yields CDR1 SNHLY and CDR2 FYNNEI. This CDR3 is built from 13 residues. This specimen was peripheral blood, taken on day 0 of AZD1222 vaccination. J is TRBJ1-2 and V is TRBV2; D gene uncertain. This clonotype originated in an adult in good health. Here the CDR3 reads CASSPSYNYGYTF. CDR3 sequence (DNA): TGTGCCAGCAGTCCTAGTTATAACTATGGCTACACCTTC.